This T cell receptor (beta chain) came from a study of T cell repertoires in aging, cancer and after chemotherapy. Whole-study context: Chronic lymphocytic leukemia patients on fludarabine- or bendamustine-based regimens gave paired samples before and after chemotherapy. The study's findings and limits: In each cancer cohort, median generation probability increased across chemotherapy, suggesting thymic output rebounded. Untreated cancer patients had significantly lower blood TCR diversity than age-matched healthy donors. No conclusions about immunological memory after chemotherapy can be drawn from the repertoire data.

Peripheral blood genomic DNA, not sorted cells or RNA, was the template. TRB rearrangements spanning V, D and J were amplified using mixed TRB-A/B primers. TCRdb redid the calling of the multiplex PCR reads with MiXCR, one entry per CDR3 protein. The sample includes 6,500 to 9,500 distinct CDR3 sequences, more than 20% of them seen just once. As concerns this clonotype: Its matching antigen is unknown.

Looked up from germline, CDR1 is DFQATT and CDR2 is SNEGSKA (reference sequence). CDR3 length: 15 amino acids. The V and J ends lost 4 bases and 7 bases respectively, with 20 bases between them. The clonotype was recovered from a human donor with a blood cancer. Sequencing was carried out using blood. The genes are TRBV20-1 and TRBJ2-1; the D is unclear. CDR3 bases: TGCAGTGCTATAGCCCTCTCGGGCTTTGGGAATGAGCAGTTCTTC. As protein: CSAIALSGFGNEQFF.